This TCR beta chain is from a study of blood T cell repertoires in COVID-19. Authors' methods: Amplification of reference gene primers was used by the study to estimate nucleated cell counts. Assay: immunoSEQ multiplex PCR; the TCRdb copy retains only in-frame clones and omits some. From that table come the V and J calls and clone size; the DNA was used to work out D and trimming. This table holds under 300,000 clones, 80% to 85% found once. This clone was counted between two and nine times. CDR1 is MNHNY and CDR2 is SVGAGI in the germline V gene (reference sequence). There are 13 residues in the CDR3. J was trimmed by 13 bases and V by 6 bases; bases with no gene match: 9.

The source of this sequence is a woman aged 18-29 years with acute or convalescent COVID-19. The chain couples TRBV6-6 to TRBJ1-2; 12 positions agree with TRBD1. The sample consisted of peripheral blood. The CDR3 DNA reads as TGTGCCAGCAGCCCTCGGGGACAGGGGGCCTTCACCTTC. Encoded protein: CASSPRGQGAFTF.